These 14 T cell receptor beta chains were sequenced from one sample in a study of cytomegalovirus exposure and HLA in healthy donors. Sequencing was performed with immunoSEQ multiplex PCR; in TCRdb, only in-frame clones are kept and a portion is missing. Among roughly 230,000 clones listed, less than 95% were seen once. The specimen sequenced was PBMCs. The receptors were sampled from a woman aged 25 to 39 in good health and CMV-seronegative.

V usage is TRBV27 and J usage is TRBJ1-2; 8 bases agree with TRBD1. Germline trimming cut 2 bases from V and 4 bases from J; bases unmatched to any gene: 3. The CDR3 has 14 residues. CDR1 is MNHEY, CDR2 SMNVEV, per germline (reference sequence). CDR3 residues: CASSLEGQGYGYTF. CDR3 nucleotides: TGTGCCAGCAGTTTAGAAGGACAGGGCTATGGCTACACCTTC.

Here the CDR3 DNA reads TGTGCCAGCAGCGTACTCCCCGGGGGCGACACAGATACGCAGTATTTT. Protein product: CASSVLPGGDTDTQYF. The gene calls are TRBV9 and TRBJ2-3; the D gene could be TRBD1 or TRBD2 (6 bases each). CDR1 and CDR2 (germline): SGDLS, YYNGEE. The CDR3 extends over 16 amino acids. V was clipped by 1 base and J by 2 bases, with 14 bases between them. The full variable domain, in which reference TRBV9 and TRBJ2-3 provide the parts outside the CDR3, is DSGVTQTPKHLITATGQRVTLRCSPRSGDLSVYWYQQSLDQGLQFLIQYYNGEERAKGNILERFSAQQFPDLHSELNLSSLELGDSALYFCASSVLPGGDTDTQYFGPGTRLTVL.

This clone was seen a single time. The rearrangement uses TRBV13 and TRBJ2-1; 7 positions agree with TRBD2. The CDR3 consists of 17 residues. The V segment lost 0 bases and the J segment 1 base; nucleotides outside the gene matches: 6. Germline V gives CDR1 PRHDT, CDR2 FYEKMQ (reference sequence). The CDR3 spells CASSLGGRRFSYNEQFF. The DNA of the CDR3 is TGTGCCAGCAGCTTAGGCGGGAGGAGGTTTTCCTACAATGAGCAGTTCTTC.

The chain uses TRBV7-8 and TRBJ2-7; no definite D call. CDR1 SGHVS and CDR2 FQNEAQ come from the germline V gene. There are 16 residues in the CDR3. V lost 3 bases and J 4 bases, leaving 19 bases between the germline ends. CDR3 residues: CASSLTGGGLRYEQYF. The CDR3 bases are TGTGCCAGCAGCTTGACTGGCGGCGGCCTCCGGTACGAGCAGTACTTC.

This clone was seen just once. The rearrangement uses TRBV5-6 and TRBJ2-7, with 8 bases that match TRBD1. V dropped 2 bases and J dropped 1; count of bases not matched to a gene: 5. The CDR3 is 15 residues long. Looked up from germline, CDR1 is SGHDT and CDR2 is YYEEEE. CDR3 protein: CASSFTGQVSYEQYF. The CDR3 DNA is TGTGCCAGCAGCTTCACGGGACAGGTATCCTACGAGCAGTACTTC. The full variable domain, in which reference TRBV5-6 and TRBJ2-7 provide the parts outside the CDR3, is DAGVTQSPTHLIKTRGQQVTLRCSPKSGHDTVSWYQQALGQGPQFIFQYYEEEERQRGNFPDRFSGHQFPNYSSELNVNALLLGDSALYLCASSFTGQVSYEQYFGPGTRLTVT.

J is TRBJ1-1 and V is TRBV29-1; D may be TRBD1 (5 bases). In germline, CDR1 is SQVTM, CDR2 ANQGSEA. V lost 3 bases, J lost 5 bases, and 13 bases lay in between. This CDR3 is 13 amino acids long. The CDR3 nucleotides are TGCAGCGTTGATGGCAGGGAGAAGACTGAAGCTTTCTTT. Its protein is CSVDGREKTEAFF.

For the CDR3, the DNA is TGTGCCAGCAGTGAAGAGGGGTTAGGTGGCTACACCTTC. Translated: CASSEEGLGGYTF. The J gene is TRBJ1-2, the V gene TRBV6-1; D possibly corresponds to TRBD1 (5 bases). V was cut by 1 base and J by 7 bases, with 10 bases left in between. Germline V lookup: CDR1 MNHNS, CDR2 SASEGT. The CDR3 has 13 amino acids.

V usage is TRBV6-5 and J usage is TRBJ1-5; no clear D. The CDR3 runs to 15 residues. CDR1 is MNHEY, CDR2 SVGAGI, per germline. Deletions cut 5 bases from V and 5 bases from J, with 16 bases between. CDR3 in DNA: TGTGCCAGCAGTCCCTCAGGAGGTGGTCATCAGCCCCAGCATTTT. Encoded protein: CASSPSGGGHQPQHF.

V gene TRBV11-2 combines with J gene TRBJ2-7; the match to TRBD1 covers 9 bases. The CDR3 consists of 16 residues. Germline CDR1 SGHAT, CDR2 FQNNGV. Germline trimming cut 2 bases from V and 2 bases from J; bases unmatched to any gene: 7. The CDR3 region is CASSLFSGQGTYEQYF. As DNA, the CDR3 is TGTGCCAGCAGCTTATTTTCGGGACAGGGAACCTACGAGCAGTACTTC.

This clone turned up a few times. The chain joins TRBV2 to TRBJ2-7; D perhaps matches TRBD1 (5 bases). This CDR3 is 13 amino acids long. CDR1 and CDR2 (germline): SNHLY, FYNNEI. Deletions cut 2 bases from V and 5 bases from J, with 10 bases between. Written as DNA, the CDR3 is TGTGCCAGCAGTGAACAGGGATTCAACGAGCAGTACTTC. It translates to CASSEQGFNEQYF.

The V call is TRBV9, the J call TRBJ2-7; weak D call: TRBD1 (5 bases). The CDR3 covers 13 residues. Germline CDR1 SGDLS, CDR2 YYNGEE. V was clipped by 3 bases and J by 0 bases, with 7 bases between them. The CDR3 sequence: CASSETDSYEQYF. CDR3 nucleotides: TGTGCCAGCAGCGAGACAGACTCCTACGAGCAGTACTTC.

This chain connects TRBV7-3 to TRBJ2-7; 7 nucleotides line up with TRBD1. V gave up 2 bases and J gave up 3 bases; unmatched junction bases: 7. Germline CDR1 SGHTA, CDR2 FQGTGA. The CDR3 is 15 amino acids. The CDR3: CASSLYGRGSYEQYF. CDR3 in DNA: TGTGCCAGCAGCTTATATGGCAGGGGGAGCTACGAGCAGTACTTC.

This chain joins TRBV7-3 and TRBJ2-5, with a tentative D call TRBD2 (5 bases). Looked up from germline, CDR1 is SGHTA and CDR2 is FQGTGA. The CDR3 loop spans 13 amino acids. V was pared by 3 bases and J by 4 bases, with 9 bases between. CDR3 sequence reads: CASSFVLGETQYF. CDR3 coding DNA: TGTGCCAGCAGCTTCGTACTAGGAGAGACCCAGTACTTC. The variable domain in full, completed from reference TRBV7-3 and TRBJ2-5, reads GAGVSQTPSNKVTEKGKYVELRCDPISGHTALYWYRQSLGQGPEFLIYFQGTGAADDSGLPNDRFFAVRPEGSVSTLKIQRTERGDSAVYLCASSFVLGETQYFGPGTRLLVL.

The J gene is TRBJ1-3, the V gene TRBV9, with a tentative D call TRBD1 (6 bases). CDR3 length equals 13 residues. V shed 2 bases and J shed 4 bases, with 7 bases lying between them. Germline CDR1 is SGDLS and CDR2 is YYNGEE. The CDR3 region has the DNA TGTGCCAGCAGCGTCGGGACAGGAAACACCATATATTTT. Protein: CASSVGTGNTIYF.